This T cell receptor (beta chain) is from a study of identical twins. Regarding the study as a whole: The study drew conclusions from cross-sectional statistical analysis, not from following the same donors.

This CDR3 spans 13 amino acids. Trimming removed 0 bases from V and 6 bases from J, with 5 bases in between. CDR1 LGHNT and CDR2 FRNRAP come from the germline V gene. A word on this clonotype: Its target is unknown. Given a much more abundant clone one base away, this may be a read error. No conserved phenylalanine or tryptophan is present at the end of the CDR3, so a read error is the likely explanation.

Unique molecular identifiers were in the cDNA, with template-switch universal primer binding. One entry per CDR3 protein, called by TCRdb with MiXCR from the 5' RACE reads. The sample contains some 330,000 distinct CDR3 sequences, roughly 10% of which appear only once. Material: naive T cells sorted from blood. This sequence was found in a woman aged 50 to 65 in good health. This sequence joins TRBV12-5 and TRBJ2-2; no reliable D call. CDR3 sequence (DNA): TGTGCTAGTGGTTTGGTACTTGCCGGGGAGCTGTTTTCT. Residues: CASGLVLAGELFS.